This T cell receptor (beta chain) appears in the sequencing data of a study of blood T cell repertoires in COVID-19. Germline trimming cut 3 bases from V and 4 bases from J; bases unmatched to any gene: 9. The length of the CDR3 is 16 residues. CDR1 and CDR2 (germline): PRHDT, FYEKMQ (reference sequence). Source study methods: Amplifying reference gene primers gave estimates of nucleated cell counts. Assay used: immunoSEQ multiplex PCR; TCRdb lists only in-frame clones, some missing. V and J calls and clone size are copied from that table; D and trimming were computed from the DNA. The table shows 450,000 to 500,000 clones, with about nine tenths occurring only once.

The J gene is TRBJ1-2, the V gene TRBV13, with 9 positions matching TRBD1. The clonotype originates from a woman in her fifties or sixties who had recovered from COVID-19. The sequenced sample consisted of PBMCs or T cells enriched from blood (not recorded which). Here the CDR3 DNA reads TGTGCCAGCAGCTTGGGCTTGACAGGGGGGGTCTATGGCTACACCTTC. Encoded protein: CASSLGLTGGVYGYTF.